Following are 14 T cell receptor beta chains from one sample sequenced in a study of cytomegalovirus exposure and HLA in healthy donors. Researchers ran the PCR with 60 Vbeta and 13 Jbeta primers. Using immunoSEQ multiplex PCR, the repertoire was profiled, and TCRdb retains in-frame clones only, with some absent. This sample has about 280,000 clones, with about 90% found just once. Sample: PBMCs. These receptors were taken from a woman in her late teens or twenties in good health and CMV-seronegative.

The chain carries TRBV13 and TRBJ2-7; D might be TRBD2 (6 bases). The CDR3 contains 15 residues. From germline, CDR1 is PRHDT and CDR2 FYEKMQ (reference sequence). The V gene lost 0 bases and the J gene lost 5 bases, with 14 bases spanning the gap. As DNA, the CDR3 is TGTGCCAGCAGCTTAGGCCGCCAGGGAGGCGACGAGCAGTACTTC. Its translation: CASSLGRQGGDEQYF.

In nucleotides, the CDR3 is TGCAGCGCCTCGACTAGCGGGGGGGCGACCGGGGAGCTGTTTTTT. Translation: CSASTSGGATGELFF. The chain couples TRBV29-1 to TRBJ2-2, with TRBD2 identical over 14 bases. The germline V gene has CDR1 SQVTM and CDR2 ANQGSEA. The ends lost 7 bases at V and 5 bases at J; junction bases unmatched: 6. The CDR3 sequence is 15 residues long.

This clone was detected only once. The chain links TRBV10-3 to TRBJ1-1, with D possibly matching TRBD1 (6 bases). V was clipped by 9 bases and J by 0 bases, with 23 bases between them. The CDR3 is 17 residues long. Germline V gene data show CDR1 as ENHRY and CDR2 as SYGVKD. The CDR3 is CAIQAGVGGLMNTEAFF. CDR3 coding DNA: TGTGCCATTCAGGCAGGCGTCGGGGGGCTCATGAACACTGAAGCTTTCTTT.

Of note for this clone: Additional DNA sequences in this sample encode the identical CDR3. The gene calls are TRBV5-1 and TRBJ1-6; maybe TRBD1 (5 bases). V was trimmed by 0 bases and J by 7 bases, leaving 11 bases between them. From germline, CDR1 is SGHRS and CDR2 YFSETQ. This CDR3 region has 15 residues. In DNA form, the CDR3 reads TGCGCCAGCAGCTTGGGGACGGGGGTAAATTCACCCCTCCACTTT. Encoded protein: CASSLGTGVNSPLHF.

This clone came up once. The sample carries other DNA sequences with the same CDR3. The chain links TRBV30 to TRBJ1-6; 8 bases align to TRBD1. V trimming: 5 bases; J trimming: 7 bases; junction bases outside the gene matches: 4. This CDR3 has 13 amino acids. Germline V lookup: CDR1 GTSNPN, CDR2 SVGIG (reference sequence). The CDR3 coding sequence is TGTGCCTGGGCAGGACAGGGCAATTCACCCCTCCACTTT. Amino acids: CAWAGQGNSPLHF.

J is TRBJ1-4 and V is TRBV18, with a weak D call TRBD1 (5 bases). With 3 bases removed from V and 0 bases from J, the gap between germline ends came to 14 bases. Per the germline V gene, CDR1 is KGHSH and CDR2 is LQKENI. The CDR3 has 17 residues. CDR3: CASSPPPTGATNEKLFF. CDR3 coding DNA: TGTGCCAGCTCACCGCCCCCCACAGGCGCAACTAATGAAAAACTGTTTTTT.

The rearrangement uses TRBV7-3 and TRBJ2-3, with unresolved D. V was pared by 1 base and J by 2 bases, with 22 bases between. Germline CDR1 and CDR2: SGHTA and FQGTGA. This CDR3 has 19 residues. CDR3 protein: CASSLNPRDVSFDTDTQYF. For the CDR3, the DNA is TGTGCCAGCAGCTTAAACCCGAGAGATGTTAGCTTCGACACAGATACGCAGTATTTT.

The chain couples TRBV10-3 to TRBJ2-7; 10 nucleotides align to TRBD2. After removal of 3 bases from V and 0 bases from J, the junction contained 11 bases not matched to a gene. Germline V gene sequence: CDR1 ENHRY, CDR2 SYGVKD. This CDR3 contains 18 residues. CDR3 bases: TGTGCCATCAGTGATCCCGATAACCCTAGCGGGGGCTCCTACGAGCAGTACTTC. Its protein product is CAISDPDNPSGGSYEQYF.

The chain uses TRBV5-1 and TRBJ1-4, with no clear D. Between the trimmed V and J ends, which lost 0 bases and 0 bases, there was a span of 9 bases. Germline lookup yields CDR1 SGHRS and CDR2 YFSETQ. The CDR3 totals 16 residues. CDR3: CASSLAGSATNEKLFF. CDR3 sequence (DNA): TGCGCCAGCAGCTTGGCCGGAAGCGCAACTAATGAAAAACTGTTTTTT. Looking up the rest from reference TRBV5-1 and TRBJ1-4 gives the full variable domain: KAGVTQTPRYLIKTRGQQVTLSCSPISGHRSVSWYQQTPGQGLQFLFEYFSETQRNKGNFPGRFSGRQFSNSRSEMNVSTLELGDSALYLCASSLAGSATNEKLFFGSGTQLSVL.

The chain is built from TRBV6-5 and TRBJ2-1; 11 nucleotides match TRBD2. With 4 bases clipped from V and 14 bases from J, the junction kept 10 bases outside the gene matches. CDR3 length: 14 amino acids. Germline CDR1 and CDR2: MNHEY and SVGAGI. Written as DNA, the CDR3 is TGTGCCAGCAGTTTTAGCGGGGGGGCGGGTCAGAAGTTCTTC. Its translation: CASSFSGGAGQKFF.

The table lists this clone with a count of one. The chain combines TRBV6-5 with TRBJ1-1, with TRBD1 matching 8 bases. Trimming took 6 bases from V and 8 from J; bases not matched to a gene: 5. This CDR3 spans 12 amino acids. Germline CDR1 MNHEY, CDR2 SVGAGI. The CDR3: CASRGGQEEAFF. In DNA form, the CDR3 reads TGTGCCAGCAGGGGGGGACAGGAAGAAGCTTTCTTT.

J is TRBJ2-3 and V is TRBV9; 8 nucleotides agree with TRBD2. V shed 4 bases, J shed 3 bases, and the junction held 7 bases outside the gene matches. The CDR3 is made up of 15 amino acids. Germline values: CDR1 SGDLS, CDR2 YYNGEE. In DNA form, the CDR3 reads TGTGCCAGCAGCCCAACCGGGGGGGCAACAGATACGCAGTATTTT. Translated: CASSPTGGATDTQYF.

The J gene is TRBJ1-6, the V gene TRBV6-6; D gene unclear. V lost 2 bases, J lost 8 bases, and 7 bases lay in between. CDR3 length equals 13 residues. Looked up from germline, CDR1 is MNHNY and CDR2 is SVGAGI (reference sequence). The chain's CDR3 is CASSYRGYSPLHF. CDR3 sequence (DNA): TGTGCCAGCAGTTACCGGGGTTATTCACCCCTCCACTTT.

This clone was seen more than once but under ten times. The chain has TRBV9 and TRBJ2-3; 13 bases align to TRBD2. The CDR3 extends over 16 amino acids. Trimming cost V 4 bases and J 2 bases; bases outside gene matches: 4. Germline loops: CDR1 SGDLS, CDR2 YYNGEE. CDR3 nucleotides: TGTGCCAGCAGCCCCGGGACTAGCGGGGTCACAGATACGCAGTATTTT. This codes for CASSPGTSGVTDTQYF. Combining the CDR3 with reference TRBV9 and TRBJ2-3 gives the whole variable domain DSGVTQTPKHLITATGQRVTLRCSPRSGDLSVYWYQQSLDQGLQFLIQYYNGEERAKGNILERFSAQQFPDLHSELNLSSLELGDSALYFCASSPGTSGVTDTQYFGPGTRLTVL.